The clone carrying this TCR beta chain appeared many times. These data belong to a study of T cells after yellow fever vaccination. Study details: Fractions low in cell number were prepared with SMART-Seq v4 Ultra Low Input.

Broader study findings: Although the secondary response was weaker, it peaked faster, at day 5 versus 15. The CD4 and CD8 compartments had a small share of their clonotypes in common.

Production of TCR cDNA was by 5'RACE template switching, which also added a universal primer site and UMIs. TCRdb passed the 5' RACE reads through MiXCR, listing each CDR3 protein once. The sample holds some 9,300 distinct CDR3 sequences, less than 6% seen once. With 3 bases removed from V and 8 bases from J, the gap between germline ends came to 13 bases. This CDR3 region has 13 residues. Germline CDR1 is KGHSH and CDR2 is LQKENI. The TCR originated in a man aged 18 to 29 who received the YFV17D yellow fever vaccine. The sample consisted of PBMCs, either bulk or a sorted T-cell subset (CD4+, CD8+, memory, or dextramer-sorted; not recorded which), taken around 16 days after the first yellow fever vaccination. V is TRBV18 and J is TRBJ1-2; D is ambiguous. The CDR3 reads CASSPSQEEGYTF. The CDR3 DNA follows: TGTGCCAGCTCACCCAGCCAGGAGGAAGGCTACACCTTC.